This is a list of T cell receptor beta chains from one sample in a study of T cells expressing NK-cell markers. TCRdb reprocessed the 5' RACE reads; each CDR3 protein has one entry and no DNA is given. The sample has 350,000 to 450,000 distinct CDR3 sequences. The sequenced material came from blood T cells: a sorted CD56 or NKG2C T cell subset, CD4+ or CD8+ T cells, or bulk PBMC T cells (not recorded which). The origin of the receptors is a man aged 18-69 years in good health. Both conserved end residues are part of each CDR3.

CDR3 length,J gene,V gene,CDR3 protein
15,TRBJ2-2,TRBV6-1,CASRGGDLSIGELFF
16,TRBJ1-2,TRBV29-1,CSARTDLNDGRGGYTF
16,TRBJ2-4,TRBV5-6,CASSLQDRGFKNIQYF
13,TRBJ2-1,TRBV25-1,CASSALLKNEQFF
15,TRBJ2-7,TRBV20-1,CSAEDPRTPQYEQYF
15,TRBJ2-7,TRBV5-4,CASSLAGRSPYEQYF
14,TRBJ2-5,TRBV5-6,CASSQLAGLETQYF
15,TRBJ2-4,TRBV6-5,CASSSDFWGKNIQYF
15,TRBJ1-5,TRBV30,CAWTREGSGNQPQHF
18,TRBJ2-7,TRBV5-1,CASSREGQGANVVGEQYF
15,TRBJ1-1,TRBV5-6,CASSLRQGVNTEAFF
14,TRBJ2-7,TRBV6-1,CASRRSLESYEQYF
15,TRBJ2-5,TRBV5-1,CASSLGTFLLETQYF
16,TRBJ2-5,TRBV11-1,CASSLAIAQRQETQYF
16,TRBJ2-1,TRBV4-1,CASSQAGDRARNEQFF
16,TRBJ1-3,TRBV4-1,CASSHPGTAKGNTIYF
11,TRBJ2-5,TRBV20-1,CSARRGETQYF
14,TRBJ1-2,TRBV24-1,CATSDPTVNYGYTF
15,TRBJ2-1,TRBV5-1,CASSRNSPTTGEQFF
15,TRBJ2-6,TRBV5-6,CASSLYGSGANVLTF
15,TRBJ1-1,TRBV20-1,CSAQKIRGGNTEAFF
11,TRBJ2-7,TRBV25-1,CASTGFYEQYF
16,TRBJ2-3,TRBV7-9,CASSSPTRDNLDTQYF
16,TRBJ2-1,TRBV19,CASSTPGKNVLNEQFF
14,TRBJ1-1,TRBV6-1,CASSESQGTTEAFF
13,TRBJ2-1,TRBV19,CASSKGRIDEQFF
14,TRBJ2-7,TRBV5-1,CASSGQGPSYEQYF
11,TRBJ1-2,TRBV29-1,CSAFVDYGYTF
17,TRBJ1-1,TRBV7-2,CASSPQILGTRMTEAFF
12,TRBJ1-5,TRBV20-1,CSADTGNQPQHF
15,TRBJ1-1,TRBV27,CANPEDRPMNTEAFF
17,TRBJ2-3,TRBV20-1,CSARGARTSGGPDTQYF
15,TRBJ2-7,TRBV5-1,CASRPGSPVMNEQYF
13,TRBJ1-4,TRBV6-1,CAIKPGAEGKLFF
15,TRBJ2-3,TRBV2,CASSASGGPTDTQYF
15,TRBJ1-3,TRBV2,CASSSPDRAGNTIYF
15,TRBJ2-5,TRBV7-9,CASSSEGVRQETQYF
17,TRBJ2-7,TRBV11-2,CASSWTSGGASSTEQYF
15,TRBJ2-2,TRBV24-1,CATSRRGENTGELFF
17,TRBJ1-5,TRBV18,CASSPYGGSYSNQPQHF
15,TRBJ2-5,TRBV7-9,CASSPGQGAEETQYF
14,TRBJ2-1,TRBV5-1,CASSLGGGMDEQFF
15,TRBJ1-2,TRBV7-3,CASSPTGGQSHGYTF
16,TRBJ2-1,TRBV12-3/TRBV12-4,CASRNWPSGGNNEQFF
14,TRBJ2-3,TRBV6-1,CASSWRGRLDTQYF
15,TRBJ1-1,TRBV12-3/TRBV12-4,CASNLSGSMNTEAFF
15,TRBJ2-5,TRBV9,CASSRGQGGGETQYF
13,TRBJ1-2,TRBV12-3/TRBV12-4,CASRDTGVYGYTF
17,TRBJ1-6,TRBV28,CASKPYGRRTYNSPLHF
14,TRBJ1-2,TRBV7-9,CASSPVPDSYGYTF
18,TRBJ1-6,TRBV11-1,CASSLYFTGSSYNSPLHF
13,TRBJ2-3,TRBV6-6,CASSELQGYTQYF
14,TRBJ1-6,TRBV27,CASSFNRGSSPLHF
14,TRBJ1-2,TRBV11-2,CASRPAGSHFDYTF
17,TRBJ1-2,TRBV5-1,CASSLHFAGSLGYGYTF
16,TRBJ2-3,TRBV4-2,CASSQEARLIADTQYF
15,TRBJ2-3,TRBV12-3/TRBV12-4,CASRLAGGSTDTQYF